This entry is about one TCR beta chain. Antigen: not known. Study results and caveats: Whole repertoires were not studied in the larger cohort, only one V-J beta rearrangement. Tumor Tregs overlapped most with tumor, then blood, naive CD4+ cells.

Constant-region reverse primers amplified full-length variable regions, followed by semi-nested Nested Universal Primer A PCR. One entry per CDR3 protein, called by TCRdb with MiXCR from the 5' RACE reads. The table shows 4,900 or so distinct CDR3 sequences, with 55% to 75% occurring only once. Cells sorted as Tregs were CD4+, CD25+ and CD127-/low. V lost 1 base to trimming and J lost 0 bases; unmatched junction nucleotides: 17. This CDR3 spans 20 amino acids. The germline gives CDR1 LGHNA, CDR2 YNFKEQ. Material: Tregs sorted from blood. The source of this sequence is a female donor with breast cancer. The chain uses TRBV4-2 and TRBJ1-1, with 7 bases identical to TRBD1. Here the CDR3 reads CASSQVMGTFRDRMNTEAFF. The CDR3, as DNA: TGTGCCAGCAGCCAAGTCATGGGGACATTTAGGGACAGAATGAACACTGAAGCTTTCTTT.